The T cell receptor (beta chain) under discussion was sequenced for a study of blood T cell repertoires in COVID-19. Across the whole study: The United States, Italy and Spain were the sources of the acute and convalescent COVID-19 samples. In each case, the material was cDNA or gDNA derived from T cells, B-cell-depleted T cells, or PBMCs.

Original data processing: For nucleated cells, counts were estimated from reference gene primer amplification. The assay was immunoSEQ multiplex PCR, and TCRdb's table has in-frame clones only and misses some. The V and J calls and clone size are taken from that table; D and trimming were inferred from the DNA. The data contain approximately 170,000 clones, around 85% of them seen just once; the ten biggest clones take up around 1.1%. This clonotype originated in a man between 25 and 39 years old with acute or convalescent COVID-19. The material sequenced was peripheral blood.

The DNA for the CDR3 is TGTGCCAGCAGCCCAGGCGATAAGCAGTACTTC. As protein: CASSPGDKQYF. J is TRBJ2-7 and V is TRBV7-2; D is unresolved. The germline CDR1 and CDR2 sequences are SGHTA and FQGNSA. The CDR3 totals 11 residues. V lost 5 bases, J lost 8 bases, and 10 bases lay in between.